By frequency in the sample, the clone carrying this TCR beta chain is medium-sized. The antigen is undetermined. CFSE-labeled cells were stimulated with autologous monocytes plus recombinant SARS-CoV-2 spike or nucleoprotein. These patients had recovered from COVID-19 ranging mild to severe. The sample comes from a study of CD4 T cell repertoires in COVID-19. Method: immunoSEQ multiplex PCR; TCRdb's copy keeps in-frame clones and lacks some. The sample records over 250 clones, around 12% being singletons. Germline values: CDR1 SGDLS, CDR2 YYNGEE. V dropped 4 bases and J dropped 5 bases, with 10 bases sitting between them. This CDR3 region has 14 residues.

Sequencing used effector memory CD4+ T cells, cultured in vitro, obtained after recovery from COVID-19. The TCR was taken from a human donor who had COVID-19. The V gene is TRBV9, the J gene TRBJ1-6; a possible D gene is TRBD1 (5 bases). The CDR3 region is CASSLGPNNSPLHF. The CDR3 DNA reads TGTGCCAGCAGCCTGGGACCGAATAATTCACCCCTCCACTTT.